This T cell receptor beta chain was recorded in a study of T cell responses to AZD1222 COVID-19 vaccine. This clone was counted once. What it binds is not known. Germline V lookup: CDR1 LGHDT, CDR2 YNNKEL (reference sequence). V was pared by 4 bases and J by 6 bases, with 10 bases between. This CDR3 contains 14 residues. Generated by immunoSEQ multiplex PCR, the TCRdb table keeps only in-frame clones and is missing some. In the table there are around 200,000 clones, about 91% of which are singletons. Study-wide results and caveats: White British donors predominated, females outnumbered males, and clonal diversity was possibly underestimated. Unmutated variant regions are reportedly the target of nearly half of TCRs that are spike-specific. With dominance at 160-218 and 743-854, vaccine-associated CD4 TCRs spanned spike.

This specimen was peripheral blood, taken on day 0 of AZD1222 vaccination. The rearrangement uses TRBV3-1 (or the pseudogene TRBV3-2) and TRBJ1-6; the D is unclear. The sequence came from an adult in good health. The CDR3 DNA sequence: TGTGCCAGCAGCCGAGGAGTTGGTAATTCACCCCTCCACTTT. The encoded protein is CASSRGVGNSPLHF.